The source of this T cell receptor (beta chain) is a study of shared clonotypes between healthy human individuals. Method: immunoSEQ multiplex PCR; TCRdb's copy keeps in-frame clones and lacks some. The sample lists 2 million to 2.5 million clones; around 93% were seen once. Germline values: CDR1 SGHRS, CDR2 YFSETQ. The V and J ends lost 0 bases and 5 bases, in that order; junction bases with no gene match: 7. The CDR3 is made up of 16 amino acids. V is TRBV5-1 and J is TRBJ2-2; 7 bases agree with TRBD2. The receptor was derived from a man between 18 and 29 years old in good health. Some clones in this sample may be carry-over from other donors' samples. Sequences were obtained from naive CD4+ T cells from PBMCs. Subset reported: CD45RA+ positively selected. This CDR3 reads CASSLAGGGSTGELFF. Here the CDR3 DNA reads TGCGCCAGCAGCTTGGCTGGCGGGGGTTCAACCGGGGAGCTGTTTTTT.